This T cell receptor beta chain was sequenced in a study of PD-L1 blockade in urothelial cancer (dated 2017 in TCRdb). Concerning the study at large: All patients started therapy around 2014 and received atezolizumab 1,200 mg intravenously every 3 weeks. About 90% of the roughly 29 patients were males with bladder-origin urothelial cancer, and 18 of 29 reported a prior smoking history. An ECOG performance status of 0 or 1 was recorded for the patients, and 0 to 3 prior chemotherapy regimens had been received by the patients. Blood samples were analyzed 3 weeks after the start of treatment (second dose) and 6 weeks after the start of treatment. Blood samples yielded a median of roughly 140,000 T cells and more than 80,000 unique TCRs, with median clonality roughly 0.085. Somatic, immune and clinical correlates of response to PD-L1 blockade with atezolizumab in urothelial cancer were the focus of an exploratory multi-omic analysis. Pretreatment tumor samples, along with matched peripheral blood serially collected before and after atezolizumab treatment, were subjected to TCR sequencing. Durable clinical benefit meant progression-free survival longer than 6 months, and TCR features were also tested against progression-free and overall survival. In the same patients, pretreatment tumors underwent whole exome sequencing and RNA sequencing in addition to TCR sequencing. Several patients achieved durable clinical benefit and 15 to 20 did not. Pretreatment blood TCR-seq was available for fewer than 30 patients, at least one posttreatment blood collection was obtained for some 24 patients, and tumor TCR-seq was available for some 24 patients. What the research found in general, with its limitations: A pretreatment peripheral blood TCR clonality below the median was linked to improved progression-free and overall survival. Among patients with durable benefit, tumor-associated TCR clones showed greater expansion in peripheral blood 3 weeks after treatment started (n of about 20, p = 0.022). Small sample size (n ≈ 27) and many exploratory analyses mean the results are intended to be hypothesis-generating.

V is reduced by 11 bases and J by 0 bases, leaving a spacing of 17 bases between them. Per the germline V gene, MNHNS is the CDR1 and SASEGT is the CDR2. Measured from the cysteine to the phenylalanine, the CDR3 is 15 residues long. Kept here is only the CDR3 DNA, which spans 45 bases and is read in frame from base 1. Synthetic TCR analog templates were spiked into each PCR so that absolute template abundance could be estimated from read counts. The immunoSEQ assay was used to amplify TCRbeta CDR3 regions from genomic DNA with bias-controlled V and J gene primers. Sequencing of rearranged TCRbeta segments was performed at approximately 20X coverage. Per the original workflow: Clustering was used to correct sequencing errors, and CDR3s were annotated against IMGT to assign V, D and J genes. Downstream analyses used only productive TCRbeta rearrangements and left out out-of-frame or stop-codon sequences. Clonality was computed as one minus Shannon entropy normalized by the log of the number of unique productive sequences. Fisher's exact test with Benjamini-Hochberg correction, at a threshold of adjusted p below 0.01, was used to find clones that differed between time points or between blood and tumor. The table was pulled from immuneACCESS by TCRdb, which kept in-frame rearrangements only. Such tables lose some clones; where checked, under half of the loss comes from unresolved V genes, and the rest has no known cause. V, J and clone size are those of that table, while D and trimming were read from the DNA. The sample table contains roughly 130,000 clones; only one count was recorded for 70% to 85% of them. The ten largest clones capture 3.2% of the sample.

The sample's time point label is to be understood as: pretreatment peripheral blood. The cohort comprised approximately 30 patients with locally advanced or metastatic urothelial carcinoma treated at Memorial Sloan Kettering on a trial protocol. Peripheral blood mononuclear cells were collected from each patient pretreatment and during treatment, giving between 1 and 8 total time points per patient. The Qiagen DNeasy Blood extraction kit was used to purify genomic DNA from total PBMCs and tumor samples. PBMCs were collected pretreatment and during treatment and were isolated and stored as previously described. This clone appeared once. Which antigen it targets is not known. The sample holds no much larger clone one base away, and base qualities are not on file.

Recombination connected TRBV6-1 to TRBJ1-3; TRBD1 could be the D gene, as 5 bases match. The sequencing used PBMCs, collected around atezolizumab (anti-PD-L1) treatment. The source of this sequence is a man aged 45-65 years with urothelial cancer. The nucleotide sequence reads as follows: TGTGCCGCATCTCTCGGGGGGAGCTCTGGAAACACCATATATTTT. It translates to CAASLGGSSGNTIYF.